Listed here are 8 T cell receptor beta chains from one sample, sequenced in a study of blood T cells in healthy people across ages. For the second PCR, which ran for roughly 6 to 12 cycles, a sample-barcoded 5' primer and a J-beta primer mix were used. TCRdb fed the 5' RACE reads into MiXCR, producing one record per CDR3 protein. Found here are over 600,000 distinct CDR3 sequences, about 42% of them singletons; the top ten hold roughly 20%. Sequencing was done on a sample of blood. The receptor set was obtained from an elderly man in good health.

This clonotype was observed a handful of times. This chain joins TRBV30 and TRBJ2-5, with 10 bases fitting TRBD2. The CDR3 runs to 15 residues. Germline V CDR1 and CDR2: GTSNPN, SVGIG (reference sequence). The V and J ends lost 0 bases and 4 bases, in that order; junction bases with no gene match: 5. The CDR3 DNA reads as TGTGCCTGGAGTGTAGCTAGCGGGAGCGGAGAGACCCAGTACTTC. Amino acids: CAWSVASGSGETQYF.

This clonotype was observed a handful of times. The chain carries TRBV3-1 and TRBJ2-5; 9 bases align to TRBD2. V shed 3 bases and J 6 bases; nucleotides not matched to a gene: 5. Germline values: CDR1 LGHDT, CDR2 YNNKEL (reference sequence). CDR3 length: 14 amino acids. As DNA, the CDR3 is TGTGCCAGCAGCCAGGGCGGGAGGGGAAAGACCCAGTACTTC. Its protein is CASSQGGRGKTQYF.

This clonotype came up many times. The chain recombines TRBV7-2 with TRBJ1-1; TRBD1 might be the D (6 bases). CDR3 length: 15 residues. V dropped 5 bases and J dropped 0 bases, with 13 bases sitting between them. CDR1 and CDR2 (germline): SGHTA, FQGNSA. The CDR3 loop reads CASSDRRGMNTEAFF. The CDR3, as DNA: TGTGCCAGCAGCGACAGGAGGGGGATGAACACTGAAGCTTTCTTT.

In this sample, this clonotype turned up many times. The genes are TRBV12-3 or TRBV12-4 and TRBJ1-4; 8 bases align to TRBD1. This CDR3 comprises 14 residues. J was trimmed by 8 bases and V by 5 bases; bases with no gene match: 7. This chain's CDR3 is CASSRTGRGEKLFF. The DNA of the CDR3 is TGTGCCAGCAGTAGGACAGGGCGCGGCGAAAAACTGTTTTTT.

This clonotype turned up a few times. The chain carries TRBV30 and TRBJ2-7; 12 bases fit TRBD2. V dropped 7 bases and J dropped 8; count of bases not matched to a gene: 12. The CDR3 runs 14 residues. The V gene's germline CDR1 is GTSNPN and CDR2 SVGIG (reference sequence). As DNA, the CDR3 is TGTGCCTCGAAGGGACTAGCGGGCGGAGTGAAGCAGTACTTC. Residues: CASKGLAGGVKQYF.

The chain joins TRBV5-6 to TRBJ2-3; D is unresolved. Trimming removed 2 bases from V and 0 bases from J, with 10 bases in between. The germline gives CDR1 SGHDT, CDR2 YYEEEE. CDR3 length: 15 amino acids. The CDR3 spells CASSFRGVSTDTQYF. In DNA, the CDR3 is TGTGCCAGCAGCTTCCGCGGAGTGAGCACAGATACGCAGTATTTT.

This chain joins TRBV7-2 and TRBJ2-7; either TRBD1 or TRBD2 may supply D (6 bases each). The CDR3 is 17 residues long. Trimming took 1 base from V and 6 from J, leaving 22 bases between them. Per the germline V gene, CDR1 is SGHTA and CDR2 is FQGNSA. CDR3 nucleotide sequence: TGTGCCAGCAGCTTAGAGTCGAAGACGTGGGGGGCCGGCGAGCAGTACTTC. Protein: CASSLESKTWGAGEQYF.

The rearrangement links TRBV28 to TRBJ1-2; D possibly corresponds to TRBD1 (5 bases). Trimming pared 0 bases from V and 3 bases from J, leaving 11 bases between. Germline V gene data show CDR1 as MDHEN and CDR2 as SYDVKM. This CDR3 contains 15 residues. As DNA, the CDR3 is TGTGCCAGCAGTTTATGGGCCCAGGGAGACTATGGCTACACCTTC. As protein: CASSLWAQGDYGYTF.